This passage covers 26 T cell receptor beta chains from one sample sequenced in a study of T-cell memory formation after mild COVID-19. TCRdb passed the 5' RACE reads through MiXCR, listing each CDR3 protein once. The data show 300,000 to 350,000 distinct CDR3 sequences, less than 20% seen once. Source material: PBMCs or a T cell subset sorted from them (not recorded which). These receptors were collected from a man younger than 35 who had mild COVID-19 (a few samples of this study predate the infection). Cell type and time point are not known.

The chain recombines TRBV6-5 with TRBJ2-6; perhaps TRBD2 as D (5 bases). The germline V gene encodes CDR1 MNHEY and CDR2 SVGAGI. Trimming took 6 bases from V and 2 from J, leaving 20 bases between them. CDR3 length: 18 amino acids. The CDR3 region has the DNA TGTGCCAGCAGGAGGGCCGTTGGAGAAAAGACTGGGGCCAACGTCCTGACTTTC. Amino acids: CASRRAVGEKTGANVLTF.

The chain employs TRBV19 and TRBJ2-3, with D possibly matching TRBD2 (7 bases). Germline CDR1 and CDR2: LNHDA and SQIVND (reference sequence). Trimming removed 5 bases at V and 5 bases at J, with 14 bases between. This CDR3 has 14 residues. DNA of the CDR3: TGTGCCAGTAGTCTAGGGGGGGCGAAAGATACGCAGTATTTT. Encoded protein: CASSLGGAKDTQYF.

CDR3 nucleotides: TGTGCCAGCAGTGCCCCCGCGAGGGATACGCAGTATTTT. This codes for CASSAPARDTQYF. This sequence joins TRBV25-1 and TRBJ2-3; D remains unclear. The V end was cut by 4 bases, the J end by 6 bases, with 11 bases between. The CDR3 runs 13 residues. Germline CDR1 and CDR2: MGHDK and SYGVNS.

The V and J genes are TRBV10-3 and TRBJ2-2; D unclear. The CDR3 length is 16 residues. Germline lookup yields CDR1 ENHRY and CDR2 SYGVKD. The V gene lost 0 bases and the J gene lost 1 base, with 9 bases spanning the gap. In DNA, the CDR3 is TGTGCCATCAGTGAGTCGGGCCAGCAGAACACCGGGGAGCTGTTTTTT. This encodes CAISESGQQNTGELFF.

This clonotype was recorded a few times. The V gene is TRBV6-5, the J gene TRBJ2-7; TRBD1 agrees at 8 bases. V lost 2 bases, J lost 2 bases, and 5 bases stayed unmatched. Germline CDR1 and CDR2: MNHEY and SVGAGI. The CDR3 runs 15 residues. The CDR3 reads CASSYQTGDTYEQYF. The DNA of the CDR3 is TGTGCCAGCAGTTACCAGACAGGGGACACCTACGAGCAGTACTTC.

This chain links TRBV14 with TRBJ2-1; D not resolved. V lost 3 bases and J lost 10, with 19 bases in between. The V gene's germline CDR1 is SGHDN and CDR2 FVKESK. CDR3 length: 15 residues. The CDR3 region is CASSHHRAPVREQFF. CDR3 DNA sequence: TGTGCCAGCAGCCATCACCGGGCCCCAGTCAGGGAGCAGTTCTTC.

This rearrangement joins TRBV4-2 to TRBJ2-7, with a tentative D call TRBD2 (5 bases). The CDR3 consists of 17 residues. Trimming cost V 2 bases and J 3 bases, with 20 bases left between them. CDR1 and CDR2 from the germline V gene are LGHNA and YNFKEQ. Written as DNA, the CDR3 is TGTGCCAGCAGCCAATCAGCAGCCTCGGAGGCGATCTACGAGCAGTACTTC. Its translation is CASSQSAASEAIYEQYF.

The chain carries TRBV18 and TRBJ1-1; D is possibly TRBD1 (5 bases). The V and J ends lost 0 bases and 1 base respectively, with 9 bases between them. This CDR3 has 15 residues. Germline-derived CDR1 and CDR2 are KGHSH and LQKENI. The CDR3 DNA reads TGTGCCAGCTCACCACCGCGGGGCGGGAACACTGAAGCTTTCTTT. Encoded protein: CASSPPRGGNTEAFF. Based on the CDR3 plus reference TRBV18 and TRBJ1-1, the full variable domain is NAGVMQNPRHLVRRRGQEARLRCSPMKGHSHVYWYRQLPEEGLKFMVYLQKENIIDESGMPKERFSAEFPKEGPSILRIQQVVRGDSAAYFCASSPPRGGNTEAFFGQGTRLTVV.

This chain joins TRBV5-1 and TRBJ2-3; 9 bases are shared with TRBD2. Germline CDR1 reads SGHRS; CDR2 reads YFSETQ. After removal of 3 bases from V and 5 bases from J, the junction contained 4 bases not matched to a gene. The CDR3 has 14 residues. CDR3 region: CASSSRGGVDTQYF. The CDR3 DNA follows: TGCGCCAGCAGCTCGCGGGGGGGCGTAGATACGCAGTATTTT.

The sample holds one count of this clonotype. The chain combines TRBV29-1 with TRBJ2-7, with 8 bases that match TRBD1. V lost 4 bases to trimming and J lost 5 bases; unmatched junction nucleotides: 7. Per germline, CDR1 SQVTM and CDR2 ANQGSEA. The CDR3 loop spans 13 amino acids. Here the CDR3 reads CSVGRQGADEQYF. Here the CDR3 DNA reads TGCAGCGTTGGGAGGCAGGGGGCGGACGAGCAGTACTTC.

In its sample, this clonotype was seen a few times. The chain recombines TRBV29-1 with TRBJ2-3; D is possibly TRBD1 or TRBD2 (5 bases each). The CDR3 covers 13 residues. Trimming left V 4 bases short and J 0 bases short, with 8 bases between. Germline assignment: CDR1 SQVTM and CDR2 ANQGSEA. The CDR3 protein is CSVGRDSTDTQYF. CDR3 nucleotides: TGCAGCGTTGGCCGGGACAGCACAGATACGCAGTATTTT.

The chain recombines TRBV7-2 with TRBJ2-5, with TRBD1 as a possible D gene (5 bases). Germline CDR1 reads SGHTA; CDR2 reads FQGNSA. V was pared by 9 bases and J by 5 bases, with 16 bases between. The CDR3 loop spans 13 amino acids. The CDR3 loop is CASTGFLTETQYF. DNA for the CDR3: TGTGCCAGTACAGGATTTTTAACGGAGACCCAGTACTTC.

CDR3 amino acids: CASSPQGPNTEAFF. In DNA form, the CDR3 reads TGTGCCAGCAGCCCACAGGGGCCTAACACTGAAGCTTTCTTT. The V and J genes are TRBV12-3 or TRBV12-4 and TRBJ1-1, with 7 bases aligning to TRBD1. This CDR3 comprises 14 residues. V dropped 6 bases and J dropped 2; count of bases not matched to a gene: 6.

This clonotype has just a few counts. The chain carries TRBV10-3 and TRBJ1-1; TRBD1 matches 9 bases. Per germline, CDR1 ENHRY and CDR2 SYGVKD. Trimming removed 4 bases from V and 3 bases from J; junction bases left unmatched: 9. The CDR3 totals 16 residues. CDR3 region: CAISGVTGGSHTEAFF. The DNA for the CDR3 is TGTGCCATCAGTGGGGTGACAGGGGGATCGCACACTGAAGCTTTCTTT.

This clonotype came up a few times. V is TRBV7-2 and J is TRBJ2-3; D may be TRBD2 (6 bases). Trimming took 10 bases from V and 0 from J, leaving 11 bases between them. The germline CDR1 and CDR2 sequences are SGHTA and FQGNSA. The CDR3 spans 13 residues. Here the CDR3 reads CATMGTSTDTQYF. The DNA of the CDR3 is TGTGCCACCATGGGGACTAGCACAGATACGCAGTATTTT.

This clonotype was observed a few times. The chain recombines TRBV15 with TRBJ2-7; D remains unclear. Germline values: CDR1 LNHNV, CDR2 YYDKDF (reference sequence). V shed 1 base and J shed 2 bases, with 6 bases lying between them. The CDR3 is 13 residues long. CDR3 bases: TGTGCCACCAGCAGAGGACCAGCCTACGAGCAGTACGTC. Translated: CATSRGPAYEQYV.

This clonotype appeared a few times. The chain couples TRBV7-9 to TRBJ1-2; D remains ambiguous. The germline V gene has CDR1 SEHNR and CDR2 FQNEAQ (reference sequence). V was cut by 3 bases and J by 4 bases, with 9 bases left in between. The CDR3 is 13 residues long. CDR3 protein: CASSFSTVYGYTF. Written as DNA, the CDR3 is TGTGCCAGCAGCTTCTCGACGGTCTATGGCTACACCTTC.

At least ten counts were recorded for this clonotype. DNA of the CDR3: TGTGCCAGCAGTTACTTGGGACTAGGGGGAGATACGCAGTATTTT. It yields the protein CASSYLGLGGDTQYF. The genes are TRBV6-5 and TRBJ2-3; 8 nucleotides align to TRBD2. The CDR3 totals 15 residues. Trimming at V came to 1 base and at J to 5 bases, leaving 5 bases not matched to a gene. Germline V gives CDR1 MNHEY, CDR2 SVGAGI.

This clonotype was seen a handful of times. This CDR3 reads CASSQEPYNEQFF. The DNA of the CDR3 is TGCGCCAGCAGCCAAGAGCCATACAATGAGCAGTTCTTC. The chain is built from TRBV4-1 and TRBJ2-1; no reliable D call. V was cut by 0 bases and J by 4 bases, with 4 bases left in between. Per germline, CDR1 MGHRA and CDR2 YSYEKL. This CDR3 spans 13 amino acids.

In its sample, this clonotype was seen a few times. The chain has TRBV6-5 and TRBJ1-2, with 8 bases identical to TRBD1. The germline CDR1 and CDR2 sequences are MNHEY and SVGAGI. The CDR3 loop spans 15 amino acids. Losses at the gene ends were 4 bases for V and 4 bases for J; bases not matched to a gene: 8. The CDR3 DNA reads TGTGCCAGCAGTTTCCTCCGACAGGGGAGCTATGGCTACACCTTC. Residues: CASSFLRQGSYGYTF.

This clonotype was seen only a few times. The rearrangement uses TRBV7-2 and TRBJ2-3; D not certain. This CDR3 region has 14 residues. From germline, CDR1 is SGHTA and CDR2 FQGNSA. The V end lost 3 bases, the J end lost 1 base, and 8 bases lay between the germline ends. CDR3: CASSLVTRTDTQYF. CDR3 in DNA: TGTGCCAGCAGCTTGGTCACCCGCACAGATACGCAGTATTTT.

The genes are TRBV28 and TRBJ2-2, with TRBD1 matching over 7 bases. Per germline, CDR1 MDHEN and CDR2 SYDVKM. Trimming at V came to 5 bases and at J to 8 bases, leaving 11 bases not matched to a gene. The CDR3 runs to 15 residues. As DNA, the CDR3 is TGTGCCAGCAGTCCTCTCGACAGGGAAGGAGGGGAGCTGTTTTTT. Translating it yields CASSPLDREGGELFF. The variable domain in full, with the rest retrieved from reference TRBV28 and TRBJ2-2, is DVKVTQSSRYLVKRTGEKVFLECVQDMDHENMFWYRQDPGLGLRLIYFSYDVKMKEKGDIPEGYSVSREKKERFSLILESASTNQTSMYLCASSPLDREGGELFFGEGSRLTVL.

This clonotype turned up a few times. The chain carries TRBV11-2 and TRBJ1-5, with TRBD1 as a possible D gene (5 bases). Trimming cost V 1 base and J 7 bases, with 14 bases left between them. This CDR3 contains 15 residues. The germline CDR1 and CDR2 sequences are SGHAT and FQNNGV. CDR3 DNA sequence: TGTGCCAGCAGCTTAGTGGGGGGTATCGGGCAGCCCCAGCATTTT. It translates to CASSLVGGIGQPQHF.

This clonotype was found many times. The genes are TRBV7-9 and TRBJ2-6; D is undetermined. Germline V lookup: CDR1 SEHNR, CDR2 FQNEAQ (reference sequence). V lost 6 bases to trimming and J lost 5 bases, with 5 bases between them. The CDR3 covers 12 residues. In DNA, the CDR3 is TGTGCCAGCAGTTCTTGGGCCAACGTCCTGACTTTC. Translation gives CASSSWANVLTF.

The table lists this clonotype with a few counts. This chain joins TRBV7-8 and TRBJ2-2; 7 nucleotides match TRBD2. This CDR3 comprises 14 residues. The trim removed 5 bases at V and 4 bases at J, leaving 4 bases unmatched. CDR1 and CDR2 from the germline V gene are SGHVS and FQNEAQ. The CDR3 DNA is TGTGCCAGCAGCCTATGGGAGGGCACCGGGGAGCTGTTTTTT. Translated: CASSLWEGTGELFF.

V is TRBV7-8 and J is TRBJ1-6; TRBD1 matches at 9 bases. CDR3 length equals 16 residues. Germline assignment: CDR1 SGHVS and CDR2 FQNEAQ. V dropped 4 bases and J dropped 9; count of bases not matched to a gene: 10. CDR3 in DNA: TGTGCCAGCAGCTCCAACCCCGGGACAGGGCTTTCACCCCTCCACTTT. Residues: CASSSNPGTGLSPLHF.